Below are 5 T cell receptor beta chains sequenced from a single sample in a study of blood T cell repertoires in COVID-19. The data were produced by immunoSEQ multiplex PCR, yet TCRdb's version contains in-frame clones alone and is incomplete. This table holds about 370,000 clones, over 85% found once. The sample comprised PBMCs or T cells enriched from blood (not recorded which). These receptors all come from a woman aged 25 to 39 who had recovered from COVID-19.

The chain couples TRBV18 to TRBJ2-2; D is undetermined. V lost 1 base, J lost 3 bases, and 15 bases lay in between. From germline, CDR1 is KGHSH and CDR2 LQKENI. The CDR3 is 17 residues long. The CDR3 nucleotides are TGTGCCAGCTCACCACGAGGCCCACATACGGACACCGGGGAGCTGTTTTTT. This translates into CASSPRGPHTDTGELFF.

The CDR3 DNA reads TGTGCCAGCAGCTTCGGACAGGCGAATTCACCCCTCCACTTT. Its translation: CASSFGQANSPLHF. The chain has TRBV5-6 and TRBJ1-6; 7 bases align to TRBD1. V was clipped by 2 bases and J by 7 bases; unmatched bases: 3. The germline V gene has CDR1 SGHDT and CDR2 YYEEEE. CDR3 length: 14 residues.

This chain links TRBV30 with TRBJ1-4; a weak D match, TRBD1 (6 bases). Germline CDR1 GTSNPN, CDR2 SVGIG (reference sequence). The CDR3 sequence is 14 residues long. Trimming shortened V by 3 bases and J by 7 bases, and 15 bases separated the two germline ends. DNA for the CDR3: TGTGCCTGGAGAAAACCGGGGGGCTTTGAAAAACTGTTTTTT. As protein: CAWRKPGGFEKLFF.

The V call is TRBV5-5, the J call TRBJ2-3; 7 bases agree with TRBD2. The germline V gene encodes CDR1 SGHKS and CDR2 YYEKEE (reference sequence). This CDR3 is built from 15 residues. V dropped 0 bases and J dropped 2; count of bases not matched to a gene: 3. This chain's CDR3 is CASSLGSGLTDTQYF. The CDR3 nucleotides read TGTGCCAGCAGCTTGGGTAGCGGGCTCACAGATACGCAGTATTTT.

This clone appeared once. This rearrangement joins TRBV28 to TRBJ2-6; 9 nucleotides line up with TRBD1. J lost 0 bases, V lost 6 bases, and 6 bases had no gene match. CDR3 length: 17 residues. In germline, CDR1 is MDHEN, CDR2 SYDVKM. The CDR3 loop is CASRPGTGNSGANVLTF. Written as DNA, the CDR3 is TGTGCCAGCAGACCCGGGACAGGGAACTCTGGGGCCAACGTCCTGACTTTC.